A selection of T cell receptor beta chains follows, all from one sample in a study of T cells in Graves' hyperthyroidism and ophthalmopathy. TCRdb used MiXCR to reprocess the multiplex PCR reads, holding one entry per CDR3 protein. The sample has 450,000 to 650,000 distinct CDR3 sequences, about a sixth seen once. Sample: blood. These receptor sequences come from a woman aged 18-29 years with Graves' ophthalmopathy. Each CDR3 is given with its conserved first and last residue.

cdr3_length: 14
j_call: TRBJ2-3
v_call: TRBV7-2
cdr3_aa: CASSPGSSTDTQYF

cdr3_length: 14
j_call: TRBJ1-5
v_call: TRBV15
cdr3_aa: CATSSGQATGPQHF

cdr3_length: 15
j_call: TRBJ2-2
v_call: TRBV7-3
cdr3_aa: CASSFTGRGAGELFF

cdr3_length: 12
j_call: TRBJ1-1
v_call: TRBV7-9
cdr3_aa: CASSSDGFEAFF

cdr3_length: 13
j_call: TRBJ1-2
v_call: TRBV6-2/TRBV6-3
cdr3_aa: CASNGQGLGGYTF

cdr3_length: 18
j_call: TRBJ1-5
v_call: TRBV7-2
cdr3_aa: CASSLAGAVQYSNQPQHF

cdr3_length: 15
j_call: TRBJ2-1
v_call: TRBV28
cdr3_aa: CASSGDRGIGNEQFF

cdr3_length: 11
j_call: TRBJ1-1
v_call: TRBV2
cdr3_aa: CASSGNREAFF

cdr3_length: 15
j_call: TRBJ2-7
v_call: TRBV5-1
cdr3_aa: CASSLASGGPYEQYF

cdr3_length: 14
j_call: TRBJ2-5
v_call: TRBV13
cdr3_aa: CASSFRASLETQYF

cdr3_length: 14
j_call: TRBJ1-4
v_call: TRBV15
cdr3_aa: CATSRGSGGQKLFF

cdr3_length: 15
j_call: TRBJ1-1
v_call: TRBV5-1
cdr3_aa: CASSQPGHANTEAFF

cdr3_length: 17
j_call: TRBJ2-7
v_call: TRBV19
cdr3_aa: CASSILRTSGAPYEQYF

cdr3_length: 13
j_call: TRBJ2-7
v_call: TRBV19
cdr3_aa: CASSIGRDNEQYF

cdr3_length: 16
j_call: TRBJ2-1
v_call: TRBV30
cdr3_aa: CAWSGGLAGGPGEQFF

cdr3_length: 16
j_call: TRBJ2-5
v_call: TRBV4-3
cdr3_aa: CASSQDKGTGAETQYF

cdr3_length: 15
j_call: TRBJ2-1
v_call: TRBV5-4
cdr3_aa: CASSLEADSYNEQFF

cdr3_length: 14
j_call: TRBJ2-3
v_call: TRBV10-3
cdr3_aa: CAISPEGMTETQYF

cdr3_length: 12
j_call: TRBJ2-5
v_call: TRBV20-1
cdr3_aa: CSAEWVVGTQYF

cdr3_length: 13
j_call: TRBJ2-1
v_call: TRBV3-1
cdr3_aa: CASSQGTSTLKFF

cdr3_length: 15
j_call: TRBJ2-5
v_call: TRBV7-2
cdr3_aa: CASSPGLAEQETQYF

cdr3_length: 16
j_call: TRBJ2-1
v_call: TRBV15
cdr3_aa: CATSRDSGRATDEQFF

cdr3_length: 16
j_call: TRBJ2-2
v_call: TRBV6-5
cdr3_aa: CASRTIALRGTGELFF

cdr3_length: 13
j_call: TRBJ1-2
v_call: TRBV7-9
cdr3_aa: CASSLEGARGYTF

cdr3_length: 12
j_call: TRBJ2-3
v_call: TRBV6-1
cdr3_aa: CAIRDGTDTQYF

cdr3_length: 13
j_call: TRBJ1-1
v_call: TRBV7-3
cdr3_aa: CASSSRENTEAFF

cdr3_length: 16
j_call: TRBJ1-5
v_call: TRBV5-8
cdr3_aa: CASTYGGSKGNQPQHF

cdr3_length: 15
j_call: TRBJ2-1
v_call: TRBV4-3
cdr3_aa: CASSQDGGRGNEQFF